The clone carrying this TCR beta chain occurred a few times. The antigen is not known. The CDR3 covers 17 residues. Germline V CDR1 and CDR2: MNHEY, SVGAGI. The V and J ends lost 4 bases and 6 bases respectively, with 23 bases between them. The source of the sample is a study of T cell repertoires in cytomegalovirus infection. Study at large: Through public TCR beta signatures, both CMV infection and matching HLA type were indicated.

Findings of the study overall: Pooled public TCR beta family frequency picked out CMV carriers with the relevant HLA. The ex vivo response was dominated by HLA-C-restricted CMV-specific TCR beta clonotypes.

TCRdb re-analysed the reads in MiXCR, keeping a single row per CDR3 protein. The sample has approximately 750,000 distinct CDR3 sequences, roughly a third seen once; the top ten hold around 3%. The J gene is TRBJ2-3, the V gene TRBV6-5, with TRBD2 as a possible D gene (5 bases). The TCR comes from a human donor in good health (CMV status not recorded). Some clones in this sample may be carry-over from other donors' samples. Sequencing was done on a sample of PBMCs. The DNA of the CDR3 is TGTGCCAGCAGTTTCGGTCTTGGCGGAGGCAGATCCGATACGCAGTATTTT. This codes for CASSFGLGGGRSDTQYF.